Listed here is a single T cell receptor (beta chain). These data belong to a study of siplizumab effects on memory and regulatory T cells. Germline V gene sequence: CDR1 SGHTA, CDR2 FQGNSA. Between the trimmed V and J ends, which lost 3 bases and 6 bases, there was a span of 11 bases. The CDR3 consists of 13 residues. Profiling relied on immunoSEQ multiplex PCR, and the TCRdb table lists in-frame clones only, not all of them. The table has about 110,000 clones, 90% to 95% seen once; the top ten hold around 0.29%. J is TRBJ1-2 and V is TRBV7-2; D not certain. This clonotype was obtained from a human donor in good health. The sequenced material came from CD4+ T cells sorted from blood. The CDR3 spells CASSFGQPHGYTF. CDR3 in DNA: TGTGCCAGCAGCTTTGGGCAGCCCCATGGCTACACCTTC.